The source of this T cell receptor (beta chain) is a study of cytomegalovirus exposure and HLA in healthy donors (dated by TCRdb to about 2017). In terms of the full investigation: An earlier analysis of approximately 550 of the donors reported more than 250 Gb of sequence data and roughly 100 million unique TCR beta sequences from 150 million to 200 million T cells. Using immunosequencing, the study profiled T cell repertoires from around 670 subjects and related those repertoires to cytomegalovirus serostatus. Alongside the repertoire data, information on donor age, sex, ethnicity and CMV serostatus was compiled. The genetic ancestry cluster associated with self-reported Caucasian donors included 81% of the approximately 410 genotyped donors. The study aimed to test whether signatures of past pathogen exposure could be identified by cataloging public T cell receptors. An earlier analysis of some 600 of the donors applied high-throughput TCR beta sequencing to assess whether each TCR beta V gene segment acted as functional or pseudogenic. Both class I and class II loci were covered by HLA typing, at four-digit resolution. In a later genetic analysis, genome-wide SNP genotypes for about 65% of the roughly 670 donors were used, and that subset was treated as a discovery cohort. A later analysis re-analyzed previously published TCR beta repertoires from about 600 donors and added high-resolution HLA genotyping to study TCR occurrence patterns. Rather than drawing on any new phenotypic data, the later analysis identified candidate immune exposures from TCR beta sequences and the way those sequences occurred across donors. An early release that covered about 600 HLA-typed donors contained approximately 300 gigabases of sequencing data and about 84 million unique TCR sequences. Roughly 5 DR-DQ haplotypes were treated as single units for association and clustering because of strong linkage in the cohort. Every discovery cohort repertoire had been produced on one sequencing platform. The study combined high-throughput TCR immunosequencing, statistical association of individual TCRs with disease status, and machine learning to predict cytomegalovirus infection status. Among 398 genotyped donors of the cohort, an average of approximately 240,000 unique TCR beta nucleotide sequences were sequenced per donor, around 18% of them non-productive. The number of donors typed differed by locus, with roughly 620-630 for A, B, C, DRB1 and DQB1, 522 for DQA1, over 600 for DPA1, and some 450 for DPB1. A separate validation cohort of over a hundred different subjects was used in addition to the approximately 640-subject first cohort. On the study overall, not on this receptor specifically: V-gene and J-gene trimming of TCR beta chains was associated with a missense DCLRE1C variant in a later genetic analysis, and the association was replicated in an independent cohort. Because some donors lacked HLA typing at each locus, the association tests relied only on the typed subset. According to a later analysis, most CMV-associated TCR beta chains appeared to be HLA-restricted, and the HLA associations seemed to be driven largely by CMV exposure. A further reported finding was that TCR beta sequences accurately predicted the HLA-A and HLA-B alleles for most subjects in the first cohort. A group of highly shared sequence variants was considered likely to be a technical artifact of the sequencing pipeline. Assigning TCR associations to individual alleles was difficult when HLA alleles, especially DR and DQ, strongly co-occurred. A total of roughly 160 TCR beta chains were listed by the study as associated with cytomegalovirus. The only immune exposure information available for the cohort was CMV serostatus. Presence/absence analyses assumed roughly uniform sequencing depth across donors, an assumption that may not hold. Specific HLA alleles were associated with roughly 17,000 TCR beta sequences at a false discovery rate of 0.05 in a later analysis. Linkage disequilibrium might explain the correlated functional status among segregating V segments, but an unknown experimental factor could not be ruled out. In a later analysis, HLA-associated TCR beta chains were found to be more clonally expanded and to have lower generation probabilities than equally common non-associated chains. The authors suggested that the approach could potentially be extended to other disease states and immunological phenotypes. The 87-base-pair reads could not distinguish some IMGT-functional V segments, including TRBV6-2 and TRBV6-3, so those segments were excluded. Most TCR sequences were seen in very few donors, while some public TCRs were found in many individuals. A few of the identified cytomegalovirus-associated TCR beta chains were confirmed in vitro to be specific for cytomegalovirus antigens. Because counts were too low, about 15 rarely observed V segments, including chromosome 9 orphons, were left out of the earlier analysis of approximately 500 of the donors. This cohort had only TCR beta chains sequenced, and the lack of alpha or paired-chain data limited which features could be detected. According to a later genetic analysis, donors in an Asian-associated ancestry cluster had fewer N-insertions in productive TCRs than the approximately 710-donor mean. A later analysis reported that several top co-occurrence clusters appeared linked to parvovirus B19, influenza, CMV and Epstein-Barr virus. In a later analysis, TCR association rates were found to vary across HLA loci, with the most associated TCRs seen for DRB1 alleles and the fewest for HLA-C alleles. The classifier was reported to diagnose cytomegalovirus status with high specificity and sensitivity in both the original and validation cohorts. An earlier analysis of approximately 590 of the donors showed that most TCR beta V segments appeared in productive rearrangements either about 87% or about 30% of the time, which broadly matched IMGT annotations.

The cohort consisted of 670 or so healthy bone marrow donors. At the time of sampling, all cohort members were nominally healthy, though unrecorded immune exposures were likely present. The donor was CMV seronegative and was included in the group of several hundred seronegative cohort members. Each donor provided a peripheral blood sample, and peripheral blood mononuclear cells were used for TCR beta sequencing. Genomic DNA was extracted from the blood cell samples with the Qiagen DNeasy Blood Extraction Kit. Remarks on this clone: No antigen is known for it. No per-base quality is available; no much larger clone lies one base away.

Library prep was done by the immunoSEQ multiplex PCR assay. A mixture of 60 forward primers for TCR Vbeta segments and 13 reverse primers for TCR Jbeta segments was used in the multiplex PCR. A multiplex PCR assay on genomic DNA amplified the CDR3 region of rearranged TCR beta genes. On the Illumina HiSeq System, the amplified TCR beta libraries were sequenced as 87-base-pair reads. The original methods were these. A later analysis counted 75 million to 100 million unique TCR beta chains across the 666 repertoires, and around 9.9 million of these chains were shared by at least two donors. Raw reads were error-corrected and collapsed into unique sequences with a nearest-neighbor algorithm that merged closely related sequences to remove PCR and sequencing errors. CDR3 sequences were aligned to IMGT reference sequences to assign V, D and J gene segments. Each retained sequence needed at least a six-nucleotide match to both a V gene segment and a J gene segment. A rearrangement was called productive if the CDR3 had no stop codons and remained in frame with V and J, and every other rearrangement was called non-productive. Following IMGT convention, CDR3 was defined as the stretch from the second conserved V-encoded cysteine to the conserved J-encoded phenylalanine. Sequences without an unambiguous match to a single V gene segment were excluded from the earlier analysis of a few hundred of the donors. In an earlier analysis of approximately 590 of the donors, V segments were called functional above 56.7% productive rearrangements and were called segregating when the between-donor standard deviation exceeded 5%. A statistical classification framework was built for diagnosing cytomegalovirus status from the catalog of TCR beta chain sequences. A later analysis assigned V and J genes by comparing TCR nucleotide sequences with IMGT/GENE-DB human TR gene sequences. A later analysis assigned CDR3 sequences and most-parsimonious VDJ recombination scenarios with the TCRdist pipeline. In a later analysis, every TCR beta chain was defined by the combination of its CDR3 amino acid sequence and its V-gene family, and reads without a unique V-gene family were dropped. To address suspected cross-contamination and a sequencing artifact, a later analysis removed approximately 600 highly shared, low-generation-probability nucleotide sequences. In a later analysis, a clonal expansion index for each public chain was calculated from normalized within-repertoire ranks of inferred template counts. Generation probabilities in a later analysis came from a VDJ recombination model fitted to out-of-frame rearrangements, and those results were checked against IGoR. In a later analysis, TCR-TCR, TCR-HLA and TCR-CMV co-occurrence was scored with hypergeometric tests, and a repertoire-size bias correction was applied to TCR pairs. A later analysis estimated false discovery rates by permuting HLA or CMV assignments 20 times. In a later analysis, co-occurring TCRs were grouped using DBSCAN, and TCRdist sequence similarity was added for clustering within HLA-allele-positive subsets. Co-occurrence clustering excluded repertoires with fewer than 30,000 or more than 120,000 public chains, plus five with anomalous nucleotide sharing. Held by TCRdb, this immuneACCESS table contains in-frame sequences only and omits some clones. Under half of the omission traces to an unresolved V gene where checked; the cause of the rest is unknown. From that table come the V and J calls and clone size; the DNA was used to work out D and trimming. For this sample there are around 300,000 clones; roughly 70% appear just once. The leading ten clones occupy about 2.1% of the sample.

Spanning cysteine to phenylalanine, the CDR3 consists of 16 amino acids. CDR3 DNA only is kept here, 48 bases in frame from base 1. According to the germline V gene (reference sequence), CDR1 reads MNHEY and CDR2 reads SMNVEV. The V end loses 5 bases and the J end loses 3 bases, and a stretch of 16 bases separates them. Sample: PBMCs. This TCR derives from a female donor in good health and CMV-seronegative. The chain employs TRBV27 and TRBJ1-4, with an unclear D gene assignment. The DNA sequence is TGTGCCAGCAGTCCAGCGGTGGCCCCAGCTAATGAAAAACTGTTTTTT. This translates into CASSPAVAPANEKLFF.